Below are 2 T cell receptor beta chains sequenced from a single sample in a study of shared clonotypes between healthy human individuals (dated by TCRdb to the early 2020s). The library was prepared using the immunoSEQ multiplex PCR assay. The immuneACCESS repertoire file appears here via TCRdb, limited to in-frame rearrangements. These files lack a portion of the clones; in checked studies, under half of the deficit traces to unresolved V genes, and the cause of the others is not known. The sample has fewer than 550,000 clones on record, over 75% of them singletons. The ten biggest clones cover around 12% of the sample. The specimen sequenced was PBMCs. The origin of the receptors is a middle-aged woman in good health. Some clones in this sample may be carry-over from other donors' samples.

This chain connects TRBV19 to TRBJ1-5, with unresolved D. Trimming cost V 5 bases and J 11 bases, with 10 bases left between them. The germline V gene has CDR1 LNHDA and CDR2 SQIVND (reference sequence). The CDR3 is 11 residues long. The CDR3 sequence: CASSEGGAQHF. In DNA form, the CDR3 reads TGTGCCAGTAGTGAAGGCGGGGCCCAGCATTTT.

This clone turned up a few times. V and J are TRBV29-1 and TRBJ1-1; 7 bases are a match to TRBD1. The CDR3 length is 12 residues. Trimming at V came to 6 bases and at J to 6 bases, leaving 7 bases not matched to a gene. Germline V lookup: CDR1 SQVTM, CDR2 ANQGSEA. This chain's CDR3 is CSVALGQSEAFF. Here the CDR3 DNA reads TGCAGCGTGGCCCTGGGACAGTCTGAAGCTTTCTTT.